The sequence of this T cell receptor (beta chain) was determined in a study of shared clonotypes between healthy human individuals. Findings of the study overall: Non-shared clonotypes were found to have lower generation probabilities than the clonotypes that were shared by all four of the sorted-subset donors.

There are 13 residues in the CDR3. V lost 7 bases, J lost 4 bases, and 11 bases lay in between. The germline V gene encodes CDR1 SGHAT and CDR2 FQNNGV. This table comes from immunoSEQ multiplex PCR, and its TCRdb copy is limited to in-frame clones, with some not included. The sample yields 2 million to 2.5 million clones, more than 90% seen once. CD4+ cells yielded CD45RA+ naive and CD45RA-negative memory subsets. About this clone itself: Its matching antigen is unknown.

The chain uses TRBV11-2 and TRBJ2-1; D unresolved. The receptor was isolated from a man aged 18 to 30 in good health. Sample: naive CD4+ T cells sorted from blood. The sample's subset: CD45RA+ positively selected. The CDR3 region is CASTNNWYNEQFF. The CDR3, as DNA: TGTGCCAGCACCAATAACTGGTACAATGAGCAGTTCTTC.